This TCR beta chain is drawn from a study of T-cell memory formation after mild COVID-19. Trimming removed 6 bases from V and 0 bases from J, with 10 bases in between. Germline CDR1 and CDR2: SEHNR and FQNEAQ (reference sequence). The CDR3 has 14 amino acids. Study results and limitations: Pre-infection memory held some responding clones, suggesting pre-existing cross-reactive T cells responded. Confirmation of SARS-CoV-2 specificity was lacking for second-wave clones peaking day 37. While clones contracting from day 15 to 85 were balanced between CD4 and CD8, later expanders leaned CD4+.

This clonotype has a handful of counts. Its antigen is unknown. MiXCR was run by TCRdb on the 5' RACE reads, yielding one entry per CDR3 protein. Among about 84,000 distinct CDR3 sequences listed, approximately 15% were seen once. The chain employs TRBV7-9 and TRBJ2-3; D is undetermined. Sample: PBMCs or a T cell subset sorted from them (not recorded which). The receptor comes from an adult woman who had mild COVID-19 (a few samples of this study predate the infection). Cell type and time point are not known. CDR3 in DNA: TGTGCCAGCAGTGCGGTCACAAGCACAGATACGCAGTATTTT. This sequence encodes CASSAVTSTDTQYF.